Listed here are 3 T cell receptor beta chains from one sample, sequenced in a study of blood T cells in healthy people across ages. Primed by a sample-barcoded 5' primer and a J-beta primer mix, a second PCR proceeded for about 7 to 11 cycles. In TCRdb, the 5' RACE reads were re-called with MiXCR into one record per CDR3 protein. The sample shows approximately 900,000 distinct CDR3 sequences, roughly 28% of them seen only once. The data also belong to a second study, concerning T cells of mothers and their children.

The sequenced sample was blood. These receptors were taken from a woman aged 40-49 years in good health.

This clonotype was found a few times. The genes are TRBV28 and TRBJ2-3, with D perhaps matching TRBD1 (6 bases). CDR3 length: 13 residues. Germline-derived CDR1 and CDR2 are MDHEN and SYDVKM. The V end lost 2 bases, the J end lost 9 bases, and 12 bases lay between the germline ends. For the CDR3, the DNA is TGTGCCAGCAGTTTAAAGGGGCAGGGGACGCAGTATTTT. Protein sequence: CASSLKGQGTQYF.

This clonotype was found a few times. The chain uses TRBV5-1 and TRBJ2-3; D remains ambiguous. The CDR3 has 14 residues. Germline V CDR1 and CDR2: SGHRS, YFSETQ. Trimming removed 2 bases at V and 2 bases at J, with 9 bases between. This CDR3 reads CASSFVDTTDTQYF. The DNA of the CDR3 is TGCGCCAGCAGCTTCGTTGACACCACAGATACGCAGTATTTT.

The CDR3 region is CASSADRPGSGELFF. CDR3 DNA: TGTGCCAGCAGCGCGGACCGGCCGGGATCCGGGGAGCTGTTTTTT. The chain combines TRBV5-6 with TRBJ2-2; maybe TRBD2 (5 bases). The germline V and J ends were trimmed by 4 bases and 6 bases, with 16 bases remaining between them. CDR3 length: 15 residues. Germline CDR1 is SGHDT and CDR2 is YYEEEE.